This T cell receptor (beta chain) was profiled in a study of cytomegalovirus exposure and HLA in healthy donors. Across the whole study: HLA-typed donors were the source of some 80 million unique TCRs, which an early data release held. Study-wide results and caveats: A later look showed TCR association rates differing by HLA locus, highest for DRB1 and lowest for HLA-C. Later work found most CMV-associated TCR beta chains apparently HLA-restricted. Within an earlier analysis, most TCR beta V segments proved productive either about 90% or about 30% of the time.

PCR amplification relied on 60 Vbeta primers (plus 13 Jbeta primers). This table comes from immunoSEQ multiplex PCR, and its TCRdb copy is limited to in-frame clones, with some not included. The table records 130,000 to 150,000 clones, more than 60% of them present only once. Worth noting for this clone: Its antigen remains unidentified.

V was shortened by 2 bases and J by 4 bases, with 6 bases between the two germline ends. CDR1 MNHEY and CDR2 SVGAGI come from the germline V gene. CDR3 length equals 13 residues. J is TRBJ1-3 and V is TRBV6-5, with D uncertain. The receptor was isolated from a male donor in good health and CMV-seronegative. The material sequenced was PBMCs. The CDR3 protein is CASSYERGNTIYF. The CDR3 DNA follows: TGTGCCAGCAGTTACGAGCGCGGAAACACCATATATTTT.